The 13 T cell receptor beta chains below come from one sample, sequenced in a study of cytomegalovirus exposure and HLA in healthy donors. Both 60 Vbeta primers and 13 Jbeta primers went into the PCR. The repertoire was sequenced with immunoSEQ multiplex PCR; TCRdb's copy has only in-frame clones and lacks some. The table for this sample gives approximately 75,000 clones. Source material: PBMCs. The origin of the receptors is a boy between 5 and 17 years old in good health and CMV-seronegative.

This chain uses TRBV10-2 with TRBJ1-5; TRBD1 matches at 8 bases. Germline V gives CDR1 WSHSY, CDR2 SAAADI. There are 17 residues in the CDR3. V was clipped by 0 bases and J by 7 bases; unmatched bases: 11. The CDR3 reads CASSESGYTGGRQPQHF. CDR3 bases: TGCGCCAGCAGTGAGTCCGGATATACAGGGGGACGACAGCCCCAGCATTTT.

The V and J genes are TRBV27 and TRBJ2-1, with a weak D call TRBD1 (6 bases). The CDR3 spans 16 residues. Germline CDR1 MNHEY, CDR2 SMNVEV (reference sequence). Trimming shortened V by 5 bases and J by 5 bases, and 19 bases separated the two germline ends. The CDR3 DNA is TGTGCCAGCAGTCCCCGAGGGAACAGGGATGACAATGAGCAGTTCTTC. It is translated as CASSPRGNRDDNEQFF.

V usage is TRBV19 and J usage is TRBJ1-5; 7 nucleotides match TRBD1. With V trimmed by 4 bases and J by 12 bases, 15 bases remained unmatched. This CDR3 region has 15 residues. Germline V gives CDR1 LNHDA, CDR2 SQIVND (reference sequence). The CDR3 nucleotides read TGTGCCAGTAGTAGACCCGGGCAGGGGGTTTATCTCCAGCATTTT. This encodes CASSRPGQGVYLQHF.

V gene TRBV6-1 combines with J gene TRBJ1-2, with a possible D match to TRBD1 (6 bases). Between the trimmed V and J ends, which lost 8 bases and 4 bases, there was a span of 11 bases. There are 12 residues in the CDR3. Germline values: CDR1 MNHNS, CDR2 SASEGT. CDR3 sequence: CASGQHFYGYTF. Written as DNA, the CDR3 is TGTGCCAGCGGACAGCATTTCTATGGCTACACCTTC.

This chain uses TRBV7-6 with TRBJ2-5; 14 bases line up with TRBD2. Germline V gene lookup returns CDR1 SGHVS and CDR2 FNYEAQ. V was clipped by 5 bases and J by 5 bases; unmatched bases: 7. The CDR3 contains 16 residues. CDR3 nucleotide sequence: TGTGCCAGCAGCCCGGGACTAGCGGGAGAGTTTGAGACCCAGTACTTC. This codes for CASSPGLAGEFETQYF. Full variable domain (missing parts from reference TRBV7-6 and TRBJ2-5): GAGVSQSPRYKVTKRGQDVALRCDPISGHVSLYWYRQALGQGPEFLTYFNYEAQQDKSGLPNDRFSAERPEGSISTLTIQRTEQRDSAMYRCASSPGLAGEFETQYFGPGTRLLVL.

The chain uses TRBV7-9 and TRBJ2-3; 9 bases are shared with TRBD2. Losses at the gene ends were 1 base for V and 0 bases for J; bases not matched to a gene: 5. The length of the CDR3 is 17 residues. Looked up from germline, CDR1 is SEHNR and CDR2 is FQNEAQ (reference sequence). The CDR3 DNA reads as TGTGCCAGCAGCTTAGGGGAGCGGGGGGTCAGCACAGATACGCAGTATTTT. Protein product: CASSLGERGVSTDTQYF.

For the CDR3, the DNA is TGTGCCAGCAGTCTATCGGGGGTAGACGATTTAAATGAGCAGTTCTTC. This encodes CASSLSGVDDLNEQFF. J is TRBJ2-1 and V is TRBV6-6, with a possible D match to TRBD2 (6 bases). The germline V gene encodes CDR1 MNHNY and CDR2 SVGAGI (reference sequence). The V and J ends lost 5 bases and 7 bases respectively, with 21 bases between them. This CDR3 spans 16 amino acids.

V is TRBV6-6 and J is TRBJ1-5; 9 nucleotides line up with TRBD1. From germline, CDR1 is MNHNY and CDR2 SVGAGI (reference sequence). V was clipped by 8 bases and J by 4 bases; unmatched bases: 9. The CDR3 sequence is 15 residues long. The CDR3 spells CASAIPGTGNQPQHF. The CDR3 DNA is TGTGCCAGCGCTATCCCCGGGACAGGGAATCAGCCCCAGCATTTT.

The chain employs TRBV6-1 and TRBJ1-3; 7 bases align to TRBD1. The CDR3 is 15 residues long. V was pared by 3 bases and J by 4 bases, with 6 bases of the junction left unmatched. Germline-derived CDR1 and CDR2 are MNHNS and SASEGT. The CDR3 region is CASSEYRGPGNTIYF. The CDR3 bases are TGTGCCAGCAGTGAGTACAGGGGCCCCGGAAACACCATATATTTT.

The chain uses TRBV10-3 and TRBJ2-5; D possibly corresponds to TRBD1 (6 bases). The DNA matches TRBJ2-7 better at its end, which makes the J call doubtful. This CDR3 is built from 13 residues. Germline CDR1 ENHRY, CDR2 SYGVKD. The CDR3 DNA is TGTGCCATCAAAGAACAGGGTCGGTACGAGCAGTACTTC. It specifies CAIKEQGRYEQYF.

Concerning this clone: Other DNA variants within this sample encode the same CDR3. V and J are TRBV29-1 and TRBJ1-5; D ambiguous. Trimming took off 4 bases at V and 0 bases at J, with 10 bases between the two ends. The CDR3 runs 14 residues. Germline V gene data show CDR1 as SQVTM and CDR2 as ANQGSEA. The CDR3 nucleotides read TGCAGCGTTGGCGGAGGAAATAGCAATCAGCCCCAGCATTTT. Translated, it gives CSVGGGNSNQPQHF.

The gene calls are TRBV29-1 and TRBJ1-1; D remains ambiguous. The CDR3 covers 13 residues. The germline V and J ends were trimmed by 6 bases and 1 base, with 12 bases remaining between them. The V gene's germline CDR1 is SQVTM and CDR2 ANQGSEA. The CDR3 DNA sequence: TGCAGCGTCCCGGGAAGTTCGAACACTGAAGCTTTCTTT. This encodes CSVPGSSNTEAFF. Combining the CDR3 with reference TRBV29-1 and TRBJ1-1 gives the whole variable domain SAVISQKPSRDICQRGTSLTIQCQVDSQVTMMFWYRQQPGQSLTLIATANQGSEATYESGFVIDKFPISRPNLTFSTLTVSNMSPEDSSIYLCSVPGSSNTEAFFGQGTRLTVV.

J is TRBJ1-5 and V is TRBV9, with no clear D. The CDR3 runs 15 residues. The germline V and J ends were trimmed by 0 bases and 7 bases, with 14 bases remaining between them. Germline CDR1 SGDLS, CDR2 YYNGEE. CDR3 amino acids: CASSVATGEDQPQHF. The DNA of the CDR3 is TGTGCCAGCAGCGTAGCGACCGGGGAAGACCAGCCCCAGCATTTT.